The 22 T cell receptor beta chains given below trace back to one sample, sequenced in a study of cytomegalovirus exposure and HLA in healthy donors. Profiled with immunoSEQ multiplex PCR; TCRdb holds only in-frame clones, not every one. The table has about 180,000 clones, roughly 85% seen once. Sequenced material: PBMCs. These receptors all stem from a man between 18 and 29 years old in good health and CMV-seropositive.

This clone appeared a few times. The chain joins TRBV30 to TRBJ2-1; 9 nucleotides match TRBD1. Germline V gene data show CDR1 as GTSNPN and CDR2 as SVGIG (reference sequence). The ends lost 2 bases at V and 6 bases at J; junction bases unmatched: 5. The CDR3 covers 14 residues. Here the CDR3 DNA reads TGTGCCTGGAGTATGGGACAGGGATCCAATGAGCAGTTCTTC. Its translation: CAWSMGQGSNEQFF.

V usage is TRBV10-3 and J usage is TRBJ2-7; 7 bases fit TRBD1. J lost 2 bases, V lost 6 bases, and 10 bases had no gene match. The CDR3 contains 15 residues. Germline CDR1 is ENHRY and CDR2 is SYGVKD. As DNA, the CDR3 is TGTGCCATCAGGGATACAGGGGAAAATACCTACGAGCAGTACTTC. This gives the protein CAIRDTGENTYEQYF.

This clone occurred once. The gene calls are TRBV7-9 and TRBJ1-1; D remains ambiguous. With 1 base removed from V and 3 bases from J, the gap between germline ends came to 9 bases. The germline CDR1 and CDR2 sequences are SEHNR and FQNEAQ (reference sequence). The CDR3 totals 14 residues. The DNA of the CDR3 is TGTGCCAGCAGCTTAGTTGTAGGAGACACTGAAGCTTTCTTT. Residues: CASSLVVGDTEAFF.

The chain carries TRBV11-2 and TRBJ2-5; D might be TRBD2 (6 bases). Trimming took off 2 bases at V and 2 bases at J, with 15 bases between the two ends. Germline CDR1 SGHAT, CDR2 FQNNGV. The CDR3 extends over 16 amino acids. CDR3 nucleotides: TGTGCCAGCAGCTTAATTGCGGGGATGAAGCAAGAGACCCAGTACTTC. Protein product: CASSLIAGMKQETQYF.

The chain combines TRBV28 with TRBJ2-2; D unclear. Trimming shortened V by 3 bases and J by 4 bases, and 9 bases separated the two germline ends. CDR1 is MDHEN, CDR2 SYDVKM, per germline. The CDR3 extends over 14 amino acids. The CDR3 sequence: CASSFPHSTGELFF. Here the CDR3 DNA reads TGTGCCAGCAGTTTTCCGCACAGCACCGGGGAGCTGTTTTTT.

This chain links TRBV27 with TRBJ2-7, with D maybe TRBD1 (6 bases). Germline V gene sequence: CDR1 MNHEY, CDR2 SMNVEV (reference sequence). Trimming pared 5 bases from V and 0 bases from J, leaving 14 bases between. This CDR3 region has 15 residues. The CDR3 DNA follows: TGTGCCAGCAGTACTTACAGGGAGACCTCCTACGAGCAGTACTTC. This codes for CASSTYRETSYEQYF.

This chain uses TRBV28 with TRBJ1-6; D is ambiguous. The length of the CDR3 is 13 residues. Trimming left V 5 bases short and J 5 bases short, with 7 bases between. The germline CDR1 and CDR2 sequences are MDHEN and SYDVKM. In nucleotides, the CDR3 is TGTGCCAGCAGTAAAACAGATAATTCACCCCTCCACTTT. Encoded protein: CASSKTDNSPLHF.

This clone was counted a few times. The rearrangement uses TRBV28 and TRBJ1-6; 7 nucleotides agree with TRBD1. The CDR3 runs to 14 residues. Germline loops: CDR1 MDHEN, CDR2 SYDVKM. V gave up 3 bases and J gave up 13 bases; unmatched junction bases: 9. The CDR3 nucleotides read TGTGCCAGCAGTTTCGGCCGACAGGGTAGGCCCCTCCACTTT. Amino acid sequence: CASSFGRQGRPLHF. Looking up the rest from reference TRBV28 and TRBJ1-6 gives the full variable domain: DVKVTQSSRYLVKRTGEKVFLECVQDMDHENMFWYRQDPGLGLRLIYFSYDVKMKEKGDIPEGYSVSREKKERFSLILESASTNQTSMYLCASSFGRQGRPLHFGNGTRLTVT.

DNA for the CDR3: TGCGCCAGCAGCTCAAGTAACGGGGGGATCGAGCAGTACTTC. Protein product: CASSSSNGGIEQYF. This rearrangement joins TRBV4-1 to TRBJ2-7, with 7 bases that match TRBD2. The germline CDR1 and CDR2 sequences are MGHRA and YSYEKL. This CDR3 region has 14 residues. V gave up 5 bases and J gave up 6 bases; unmatched junction bases: 10.

The chain couples TRBV2 to TRBJ2-7; D might be TRBD2 (6 bases). Germline V CDR1 and CDR2: SNHLY, FYNNEI. Trimming removed 8 bases from V and 3 bases from J, with 20 bases in between. CDR3 length: 15 residues. CDR3 amino acids: CASLSAGITFYEQYF. As DNA, the CDR3 is TGTGCCAGCCTTTCCGCGGGGATCACCTTCTACGAGCAGTACTTC. Based on the CDR3 plus reference TRBV2 and TRBJ2-7, the full variable domain is EPEVTQTPSHQVTQMGQEVILRCVPISNHLYFYWYRQILGQKVEFLVSFYNNEISEKSEIFDDQFSVERPDGSNFTLKIRSTKLEDSAMYFCASLSAGITFYEQYFGPGTRLTVT.

The rearrangement joins TRBV5-1 to TRBJ2-3; the D gene is possibly TRBD2 (6 bases). CDR3 length: 16 amino acids. Trimming shortened V by 1 base and J by 0 bases, and 12 bases separated the two germline ends. Germline CDR1 reads SGHRS; CDR2 reads YFSETQ. CDR3 protein: CASSLSGEPSTDTQYF. In nucleotides, the CDR3 is TGCGCCAGCAGCTTGTCGGGGGAGCCCAGCACAGATACGCAGTATTTT. Looking up the rest from reference TRBV5-1 and TRBJ2-3 gives the full variable domain: KAGVTQTPRYLIKTRGQQVTLSCSPISGHRSVSWYQQTPGQGLQFLFEYFSETQRNKGNFPGRFSGRQFSNSRSEMNVSTLELGDSALYLCASSLSGEPSTDTQYFGPGTRLTVL.

The rearrangement links TRBV2 to TRBJ2-3; 7 positions agree with TRBD2. Trimming removed 4 bases from V and 3 bases from J; junction bases left unmatched: 7. This CDR3 is built from 15 residues. The V gene's germline CDR1 is SNHLY and CDR2 FYNNEI. CDR3 protein: CASSGLGGYTDTQYF. DNA of the CDR3: TGTGCCAGCAGTGGGCTCGGGGGGTATACAGATACGCAGTATTTT.

This clone is a singleton in its sample. V usage is TRBV30 and J usage is TRBJ2-5, with 14 bases fitting TRBD2. CDR1 is GTSNPN and CDR2 is SVGIG in the germline V gene (reference sequence). The CDR3 runs 15 residues. Trimming at V came to 7 bases and at J to 0 bases, leaving 4 bases not matched to a gene. In DNA form, the CDR3 reads TGTGCCTTCGGACTAGCGGGGGGTTACCAAGAGACCCAGTACTTC. It yields the protein CAFGLAGGYQETQYF.

This chain links TRBV5-6 with TRBJ2-3; no reliable D call. The CDR3 totals 14 residues. V was trimmed by 1 base and J by 0 bases, leaving 6 bases between them. The germline V gene has CDR1 SGHDT and CDR2 YYEEEE. CDR3 loop: CASSLTPSTDTQYF. In DNA form, the CDR3 reads TGTGCCAGCAGCTTGACACCTAGCACAGATACGCAGTATTTT.

The chain carries TRBV2 and TRBJ2-2; TRBD1 might be the D (6 bases). Trimming took off 8 bases at V and 6 bases at J, with 16 bases between the two ends. From germline, CDR1 is SNHLY and CDR2 FYNNEI. CDR3 size: 14 residues. The CDR3, as DNA: TGTGCCAGCCGTGTAGGGGGTAGGGCCGGGGAGCTGTTTTTT. Protein product: CASRVGGRAGELFF.

To note about this clone: Other DNA sequences in this sample translate to the same CDR3. The gene calls are TRBV5-1 and TRBJ2-6, with D perhaps TRBD1 (6 bases). The CDR3 is made up of 16 amino acids. Germline lookup yields CDR1 SGHRS and CDR2 YFSETQ. Trimming removed 4 bases from V and 2 bases from J, with 13 bases in between. CDR3 sequence reads: CASSPGQEAGANVLTF. The CDR3 region has the DNA TGCGCCAGCAGCCCGGGACAAGAGGCTGGGGCCAACGTCCTGACTTTC.

The sample holds a few counts of this clone. The rearrangement joins TRBV6-6 to TRBJ1-2; D is uncertain. In germline, CDR1 is MNHNY, CDR2 SVGAGI (reference sequence). The ends were cut back, 5 bases at V and 7 bases at J, with 5 bases in the middle. This CDR3 spans 10 amino acids. CDR3 region: CASSAIGYTF. CDR3 sequence (DNA): TGTGCCAGCAGTGCTATTGGCTACACCTTC.

This chain joins TRBV6-5 and TRBJ2-1; TRBD2 matches 8 bases. CDR3 length equals 16 residues. Trimming took 2 bases from V and 3 from J; bases not matched to a gene: 6. Germline CDR1 reads MNHEY; CDR2 reads SVGAGI. The CDR3 sequence is CASSYITSGLYNEQFF. The CDR3 DNA follows: TGTGCCAGCAGTTACATTACTAGCGGCCTCTACAATGAGCAGTTCTTC.

V usage is TRBV5-1 and J usage is TRBJ2-1, with 9 bases matching TRBD1. The CDR3 is 15 amino acids. The V gene's germline CDR1 is SGHRS and CDR2 YFSETQ. The trim removed 1 base at V and 4 bases at J, leaving 3 bases unmatched. The DNA for the CDR3 is TGCGCCAGCAGCTTGAGGACAGGGGCGTACAATGAGCAGTTCTTC. Protein: CASSLRTGAYNEQFF.

The chain has TRBV2 and TRBJ2-1, with 8 bases lining up with TRBD2. V lost 8 bases, J lost 6 bases, and 12 bases stayed unmatched. From germline, CDR1 is SNHLY and CDR2 FYNNEI. This CDR3 has 15 amino acids. As DNA, the CDR3 is TGTGCCAGCTCTGGAGGTAGCGGGAAAATCAATGAGCAGTTCTTC. Protein product: CASSGGSGKINEQFF.

V is TRBV28 and J is TRBJ1-2; tentative D call: TRBD1 (5 bases). V lost 2 bases and J 8 bases, leaving 15 bases between the germline ends. The CDR3 contains 14 residues. Germline CDR1 reads MDHEN; CDR2 reads SYDVKM. The CDR3 DNA sequence: TGTGCCAGCAGTTTAGCGGGACCCGGCTTAGGCTACACCTTC. Protein sequence: CASSLAGPGLGYTF.

The chain links TRBV11-3 to TRBJ2-1, with 8 bases identical to TRBD2. Germline V gene data show CDR1 as SGHNT and CDR2 as YENEEA. V was clipped by 5 bases and J by 9 bases; unmatched bases: 12. CDR3 length: 15 amino acids. Here the CDR3 DNA reads TGTGCCAGCAGCCCCGGACTAGCTGTAGGGAGTGAGCAGTTCTTC. Translation: CASSPGLAVGSEQFF.